These T cell receptor beta chains were read from a single sample in a study of shared clonotypes between healthy human individuals. Generated by immunoSEQ multiplex PCR, the TCRdb table keeps only in-frame clones and is missing some. The profile covers more than 2 million clones, with about 95% appearing a single time and 0.13% taken by the ten largest. The sequenced material came from naive CD4+ T cells sorted from blood. These receptors were obtained from a young man in good health. The CDR3 runs from the conserved cysteine through the conserved F or W. The D gene is left open where the match is weak. Only some rows state a clone size, as once, few, many or a class for expanded clones.

NA TRBJ1-3 TRBD1 TRBV5-1 CASSAGTVGNTIYF TGCGCCAGCAGCGCCGGGACAGTAGGAAACACCATATATTTT
NA TRBJ1-1 TRBD1 TRBV6-5 CASSYSQGSRSFF TGTGCCAGCAGTTACTCACAGGGGAGTCGCTCTTTCTTT
NA TRBJ2-2 NA TRBV4-2 CASSQETGTAAGELFF TGTGCCAGCAGCCAAGAGACAGGGACTGCAGCCGGGGAGCTGTTTTTT
NA TRBJ2-5 NA TRBV29-1 CSVGGHPETQYF TGCAGCGTTGGGGGCCATCCGGAGACCCAGTACTTC
NA TRBJ2-3 NA TRBV27 CASRRTGFSDTQYF TGTGCCAGCCGTCGAACAGGGTTTTCAGATACGCAGTATTTT
NA TRBJ2-2 NA TRBV6-6 CASSYPVTGELFF TGTGCCAGCAGTTACCCCGTCACCGGGGAGCTGTTTTTT
NA TRBJ2-2 NA TRBV7-2 CASSLVQRLNTGELFF TGTGCCAGCAGCTTAGTTCAGCGACTGAACACCGGGGAGCTGTTTTTT
once TRBJ1-1 NA TRBV30 CAWSTDHAAFF TGTGCCTGGAGTACAGACCATGCAGCTTTCTTT
NA TRBJ1-1 NA TRBV28 CASSFRIRGNTEAFF TGTGCCAGCAGTTTTCGTATCAGGGGGAACACTGAAGCTTTCTTT
NA TRBJ2-5 NA TRBV2 CASRGWRYQETQYF TGTGCCAGCAGGGGGTGGCGATACCAAGAGACCCAGTACTTC
NA TRBJ2-7 TRBD1 TRBV30 CAWTRTGGGSYEQYF TGTGCCTGGACCAGGACAGGGGGCGGCTCCTACGAGCAGTACTTC
NA TRBJ2-1 NA TRBV30 CAWSGGLYNEQFF TGTGCCTGGAGCGGGGGGCTCTACAATGAGCAGTTCTTC
NA TRBJ2-7 TRBD2 TRBV7-2 CASSPRLAGGNEQYF TGTGCCAGCAGCCCCAGACTAGCGGGAGGGAACGAGCAGTACTTC
NA TRBJ1-4 NA TRBV6-1 CASRYTATNEKLFF TGTGCCAGCCGGTACACTGCAACTAATGAAAAACTGTTTTTT
NA TRBJ1-1 TRBD1 TRBV7-2 CASSSDRGTEAFF TGTGCCAGCAGCTCTGACAGGGGCACTGAAGCTTTCTTT
once TRBJ1-2 TRBD1 TRBV5-6 CASSLIGTANYGYTF TGTGCCAGCAGCTTGATTGGGACAGCTAACTATGGCTACACCTTC
NA TRBJ2-7 NA TRBV23-1 CASSQFYRETEQYF TGCGCCAGCAGTCAATTTTACAGGGAGACCGAGCAGTACTTC
NA TRBJ1-6 NA TRBV27 CASRRTADSSYNSPLHF TGTGCCAGCAGGAGGACAGCCGATAGCTCCTATAATTCACCCCTCCACTTT
NA TRBJ2-3 NA TRBV11-2 CASSLGQPVTDTQYF TGTGCCAGCAGCTTAGGCCAGCCAGTCACAGATACGCAGTATTTT
NA TRBJ1-2 NA TRBV5-1 CASSLSVGYGYTF TGCGCCAGCAGCTTGAGCGTGGGCTATGGCTACACCTTC
NA TRBJ1-1 NA TRBV28 CASSLVQGQNTEAFF TGTGCCAGCAGCCTAGTACAGGGACAGAACACTGAAGCTTTCTTT
NA TRBJ2-2 NA TRBV4-1 CASSQGRSRSATGELFF TGCGCCAGCAGCCAAGGAAGAAGTCGTTCTGCCACCGGGGAGCTGTTTTTT
NA TRBJ2-3 TRBD2 TRBV7-2 CASTLAGAGDTQYF TGTGCCAGCACCTTAGCGGGGGCCGGGGATACGCAGTATTTT
NA TRBJ1-5 NA TRBV28 CASSLGLRGDQPQHF TGTGCCAGCAGTTTAGGCTTACGCGGGGATCAGCCCCAGCATTTT
NA TRBJ2-7 NA TRBV27 CASTLKTLSYEQYF TGTGCCAGCACCCTAAAGACCCTCTCCTACGAGCAGTACTTC
NA TRBJ2-7 NA TRBV11-3 CASSSQGIENEQYF TGTGCCAGCAGCTCACAGGGTATCGAAAACGAGCAGTACTTC
NA TRBJ1-6 NA TRBV5-1 CASSPLGRDSPLHF TGCGCCAGCAGCCCCCTTGGAAGGGATTCACCCCTCCACTTT
NA TRBJ2-5 TRBD2 TRBV30 CAWSEGTVLAGMETQYF TGTGCCTGGAGTGAGGGGACAGTTCTAGCGGGAATGGAGACCCAGTACTTC
NA TRBJ1-1 NA TRBV7-4 CASSLRGMNTEAFF TGTGCCAGCAGCTTAAGGGGGATGAACACTGAAGCTTTCTTT
NA TRBJ2-1 TRBD2 TRBV30 CAWSKAGGPYEQFF TGTGCCTGGAGTAAGGCGGGGGGGCCATATGAGCAGTTCTTC
NA TRBJ2-5 NA TRBV9 CASSVSGAGTQYF TGTGCCAGCAGCGTATCAGGGGCAGGGACCCAGTACTTC
once TRBJ2-3 TRBD2 TRBV7-9 CASSLAGGDTQYF TGTGCCAGCAGCTTGGCGGGGGGAGATACGCAGTATTTT
NA TRBJ1-4 NA TRBV7-6 CASSWDDLFGEKLFF TGTGCCAGCAGCTGGGATGACTTGTTTGGCGAAAAACTGTTTTTT
NA TRBJ2-1 NA TRBV15 CATSRDLSGANEQFF TGTGCCACCAGCAGAGATCTCAGCGGCGCGAATGAGCAGTTCTTC
NA TRBJ1-4 NA TRBV11-2 CASSFTGGQTNEKLFF TGTGCCAGCAGCTTCACCGGGGGGCAAACTAATGAAAAACTGTTTTTT
NA TRBJ1-3 TRBD1 TRBV19 CASSITGTGSGNTIYF TGTGCCAGTAGCATCACCGGGACAGGGTCTGGAAACACCATATATTTT
NA TRBJ2-7 NA TRBV30 CAWSRGIAYEQYF TGTGCCTGGAGTAGAGGGATAGCCTACGAGCAGTACTTC